This entry lists 23 T cell receptor beta chains sequenced from one sample in a study of blood T cell repertoires in COVID-19. Data came from immunoSEQ multiplex PCR; TCRdb stores just in-frame clones and leaves some out. The sample consists of under 300,000 clones, just under 90% of them appearing once. Sequencing used peripheral blood. The receptors stem from a woman aged 40 to 50 with acute or convalescent COVID-19.

This clone has just one count. The rearrangement joins TRBV29-1 to TRBJ1-1; D is ambiguous. The CDR3 contains 11 residues. V was pared by 7 bases and J by 1 base, with 7 bases between. Germline values: CDR1 SQVTM, CDR2 ANQGSEA. Here the CDR3 DNA reads TGCAGCGCGCAGGAGAACACTGAAGCTTTCTTT. Translating gives CSAQENTEAFF.

The V call is TRBV5-8, the J call TRBJ2-5, with D maybe TRBD1 (5 bases). V was pared by 0 bases and J by 4 bases, with 10 bases between. Germline assignment: CDR1 SGHTS and CDR2 YDEGEE. CDR3 size: 14 residues. CDR3 protein: CASSLEGIGETQYF. The DNA for the CDR3 is TGTGCCAGCAGCTTGGAGGGGATTGGAGAGACCCAGTACTTC.

V and J are TRBV6-6 and TRBJ1-1, with a possible D match to TRBD1 (6 bases). The CDR3 covers 16 residues. Trimming took 2 bases from V and 4 from J, leaving 17 bases between them. Germline values: CDR1 MNHNY, CDR2 SVGAGI (reference sequence). This CDR3 is CASSYGPGGLITEAFF. CDR3 DNA: TGTGCCAGCAGTTACGGCCCGGGGGGGCTTATCACTGAAGCTTTCTTT.

The chain carries TRBV24-1 and TRBJ2-3; D is perhaps TRBD1 (5 bases). V dropped 0 bases and J dropped 0 bases, with 12 bases sitting between them. CDR1 and CDR2 from the germline V gene are KGHDR and SFDVKD. The CDR3 sequence is 17 residues long. The CDR3 here is CATSDLGAVSSTDTQYF. In DNA form, the CDR3 reads TGTGCCACCAGTGATTTGGGGGCCGTGTCTAGCACAGATACGCAGTATTTT.

This sequence joins TRBV10-1 and TRBJ1-3; D is perhaps TRBD1 (5 bases). The CDR3 has 13 amino acids. Deletions cut 0 bases from V and 8 bases from J, with 8 bases between. CDR1 and CDR2 (germline): WNHNN, SYGVQD (reference sequence). Here the CDR3 reads CASSESTGDTIYF. The CDR3 DNA follows: TGCGCCAGCAGTGAGTCGACGGGGGACACCATATATTTT.

The V call is TRBV2, the J call TRBJ2-2, with 11 bases that match TRBD1. The germline V gene encodes CDR1 SNHLY and CDR2 FYNNEI. The CDR3 is 14 residues long. After removal of 11 bases from V and 3 bases from J, the junction contained 5 bases not matched to a gene. CDR3 sequence (DNA): TGTGCCGGACAGGGGGCAATGGACACCGGGGAGCTGTTTTTT. The encoded protein is CAGQGAMDTGELFF.

The chain links TRBV7-2 to TRBJ2-3; 8 bases map to TRBD2. The germline CDR1 and CDR2 sequences are SGHTA and FQGNSA. CDR3 length equals 17 residues. V was pared by 2 bases and J by 5 bases, with 12 bases of the junction left unmatched. In DNA form, the CDR3 reads TGTGCCAGCAGCTTACCCCTCTCCGGGGGGGACGGAGATACGCAGTATTTT. Translating gives CASSLPLSGGDGDTQYF.

This chain links TRBV5-1 with TRBJ1-1, with 10 bases matching TRBD1. CDR1 and CDR2 from the germline V gene are SGHRS and YFSETQ. The CDR3 has 15 residues. Trimming cost V 3 bases and J 3 bases; bases outside gene matches: 5. CDR3 amino acids: CASSSRDRGHTEAFF. The DNA for the CDR3 is TGCGCCAGCAGCTCCCGGGACAGGGGCCACACTGAAGCTTTCTTT.

The V gene is TRBV29-1, the J gene TRBJ2-2; D is unresolved. Germline CDR1 reads SQVTM; CDR2 reads ANQGSEA. Trimming removed 4 bases from V and 1 base from J, with 4 bases in between. The CDR3 contains 12 residues. This CDR3 reads CSVGQNTGELFF. DNA for the CDR3: TGCAGCGTTGGACAGAACACCGGGGAGCTGTTTTTT.

This clone has a single count. The chain couples TRBV5-6 to TRBJ1-2, with D possibly being TRBD1 (6 bases). Trimming took off 3 bases at V and 2 bases at J, with 8 bases between the two ends. Germline assignment: CDR1 SGHDT and CDR2 YYEEEE. This CDR3 is built from 13 residues. The CDR3 here is CASSSRGNYGYTF. CDR3 coding DNA: TGTGCCAGCAGCTCCAGGGGCAACTATGGCTACACCTTC.

This chain uses TRBV19 with TRBJ1-5; D not resolved. Germline CDR1 LNHDA, CDR2 SQIVND (reference sequence). Trimming shortened V by 3 bases and J by 1 base, and 13 bases separated the two germline ends. The CDR3 spans 16 residues. DNA for the CDR3: TGTGCCAGTAGTATTGGTTCAACAGAGAGCAATCAGCCCCAGCATTTT. It specifies CASSIGSTESNQPQHF.

The rearrangement links TRBV5-4 to TRBJ1-2, with 7 nucleotides matching TRBD1. Trimming at V came to 4 bases and at J to 2 bases, leaving 14 bases not matched to a gene. CDR1 and CDR2 (germline): SGHNT, YYREEE (reference sequence). The CDR3 sequence is 17 residues long. CDR3 nucleotide sequence: TGTGCCAGCAGCCGGGACAGAAAAGCTACTACCAACTATGGCTACACCTTC. It yields the protein CASSRDRKATTNYGYTF. Full variable domain (remainder filled in from reference TRBV5-4 and TRBJ1-2): ETGVTQSPTHLIKTRGQQVTLRCSSQSGHNTVSWYQQALGQGPQFIFQYYREEENGRGNFPPRFSGLQFPNYSSELNVNALELDDSALYLCASSRDRKATTNYGYTFGSGTRLTVV.

The chain has TRBV6-5 and TRBJ1-6, with D possibly matching TRBD1 (6 bases). Germline CDR1 is MNHEY and CDR2 is SVGAGI. The CDR3 runs to 15 residues. The V and J ends lost 8 bases and 4 bases respectively, with 15 bases between them. CDR3 DNA: TGTGCCAGCCGGCTCCAGGGGCAATATAATTCACCCCTCCACTTT. This codes for CASRLQGQYNSPLHF.

CDR3: CASSLAGAGVGNTIYF. The CDR3 DNA reads as TGTGCCAGCAGCTTAGCCGGGGCAGGGGTGGGAAACACCATATATTTT. The chain recombines TRBV7-2 with TRBJ1-3, with D perhaps TRBD1 (6 bases). The CDR3 runs 16 residues. Trimming shortened V by 0 bases and J by 4 bases, and 13 bases separated the two germline ends. Germline CDR1 and CDR2: SGHTA and FQGNSA.

The chain is built from TRBV6-5 and TRBJ1-2; no definite D call. Per germline, CDR1 MNHEY and CDR2 SVGAGI. The CDR3 totals 13 residues. V lost 6 bases, J lost 6 bases, and 14 bases lay in between. The CDR3 loop reads CASREIYFDGYTF. The CDR3 DNA sequence: TGTGCCAGCAGGGAGATTTATTTTGATGGCTACACCTTC.

In its sample, this clone was seen once. The rearrangement joins TRBV24-1 to TRBJ2-1; 10 positions match TRBD2. This CDR3 is 15 amino acids long. Germline-derived CDR1 and CDR2 are KGHDR and SFDVKD. V was pared by 3 bases and J by 3 bases, with 1 base of the junction left unmatched. CDR3 coding DNA: TGTGCCACCAGTGATCTAGCGGGGGTCTACAATGAGCAGTTCTTC. This codes for CATSDLAGVYNEQFF.

In its sample, this clone was seen a few times. The chain recombines TRBV7-9 with TRBJ1-1; D ambiguous. V dropped 4 bases and J dropped 2 bases, with 14 bases sitting between them. The germline CDR1 and CDR2 sequences are SEHNR and FQNEAQ (reference sequence). CDR3 size: 15 residues. CDR3 sequence reads: CASSSPGSRNTEAFF. The CDR3 nucleotides read TGTGCCAGCAGCTCGCCCGGGAGTCGAAACACTGAAGCTTTCTTT.

This clone was recorded only once. The J gene is TRBJ1-2, the V gene TRBV6-5; D is possibly TRBD1 (5 bases). CDR3 length: 14 amino acids. In germline, CDR1 is MNHEY, CDR2 SVGAGI. The V end lost 7 bases, the J end lost 7 bases, and 19 bases lay between the germline ends. CDR3 amino acids: CASTPRAGRLGYTF. The DNA for the CDR3 is TGTGCCAGCACGCCTCGGGCAGGGAGGCTTGGCTACACCTTC.

Relative to its sample, this clone is large. The genes are TRBV9 and TRBJ2-7; TRBD2 matches at 8 bases. The V and J ends lost 0 bases and 0 bases, in that order; junction bases with no gene match: 5. CDR3 length: 16 residues. Germline CDR1 is SGDLS and CDR2 is YYNGEE. The CDR3 nucleotides are TGTGCCAGCAGCGTAGGATGGGGGACTAGCTCCTACGAGCAGTACGTC. Encoded protein: CASSVGWGTSSYEQYV.

This chain joins TRBV7-4 and TRBJ1-3, with a weak D call TRBD1 (5 bases). The germline V gene has CDR1 SGHVT and CDR2 SQSDAQ. V gave up 6 bases and J gave up 0 bases, with 15 bases separating them. The CDR3 covers 16 residues. CDR3 in amino acids: CASSFRQNHSGNTIYF. The CDR3 DNA reads TGTGCCAGCAGTTTTAGACAGAATCACTCTGGAAACACCATATATTTT.

This chain joins TRBV10-3 and TRBJ1-2, with TRBD1 as a possible D gene (6 bases). The CDR3 has 13 amino acids. CDR1 ENHRY and CDR2 SYGVKD come from the germline V gene. Trimming pared 6 bases from V and 4 bases from J, leaving 12 bases between. The CDR3 region is CAIRTDSLYGYTF. In DNA, the CDR3 is TGTGCCATCAGAACGGACAGCCTCTATGGCTACACCTTC.

V is TRBV2 and J is TRBJ2-3; 9 positions match TRBD2. Trimming at V came to 6 bases and at J to 3 bases, leaving 1 base not matched to a gene. The CDR3 sequence is 13 residues long. The germline V gene has CDR1 SNHLY and CDR2 FYNNEI. CDR3 sequence (DNA): TGTGCCAGCAGGCGGGGGGGGACAGATACGCAGTATTTT. Translation gives CASRRGGTDTQYF.

This chain connects TRBV12-3 or TRBV12-4 to TRBJ2-3; D is ambiguous. Trimming shortened V by 6 bases and J by 3 bases, and 4 bases separated the two germline ends. This CDR3 spans 11 amino acids. CDR3 in amino acids: CASSRTDTQYF. The CDR3 bases are TGTGCCAGCAGCAGGACAGATACGCAGTATTTT.